The rows below give T cell receptor beta chains drawn from one sample of a study of identical twins. TCRdb fed the 5' RACE reads into MiXCR, producing one record per CDR3 protein. The sample carries some 790,000 distinct CDR3 sequences, 15% to 20% recorded once. The same sample was also used in a study of T cells expressing NK-cell markers.

Sequencing was carried out using PBMCs. The source of these receptors is a young woman in good health. The CDR3 runs from the conserved cysteine through the conserved F or W. The order of the fields is D gene, J gene, V gene, clone size, CDR3 DNA, CDR3 protein. A D gene is named only where the DNA matches it firmly. Some rows have no size entry. The others give once, few or many, or a class for an expanded clone.

>TRBD1|TRBJ2-7|TRBV7-9|.
TGTGCCAGTGAGCCGGGACAGGGCTTCTACGAGCAGTACTTC
CASEPGQGFYEQYF
>.|TRBJ2-2|TRBV7-9|.
TGTGCCAGCAGTTCCGACCTACAATACACCGGGGAGCTGTTTTTT
CASSSDLQYTGELFF
>TRBD1|TRBJ1-1|TRBV11-3|.
TGTGCCAGCAGTCTCCGACAGGGCACGAACACTGAAGCTTTCTTT
CASSLRQGTNTEAFF
>.|TRBJ2-7|TRBV5-1|.
TGCGCCAGCAGCTTGAGATCGGCCGCACTCGAGCAGTACTTC
CASSLRSAALEQYF
>.|TRBJ2-1|TRBV12-3/TRBV12-4|few
TGTGCCAGCAGTTTCGGAAAAGCCTACAATGAGCAGTTCTTC
CASSFGKAYNEQFF
>.|TRBJ2-1|TRBV7-6|.
TGTGCCAGCAGCTTAGGTGGACGGGGCTCTTACAATGAGCAGTTCTTC
CASSLGGRGSYNEQFF
>.|TRBJ2-7|TRBV7-9|.
TGTGCCAGCAGCTTTTTCAGGTCCTCCTACGAGCAGTACTTC
CASSFFRSSYEQYF
>TRBD1|TRBJ1-2|TRBV12-3/TRBV12-4|few
TGTGCCAGCAGTGGGGACAGTCGGGGTGGCTACACCTTC
CASSGDSRGGYTF
>TRBD1|TRBJ1-1|TRBV6-2/TRBV6-3|few
TGTGCCAGCAGTTACGGGGACAGGGTAACGGACACTGAAGCTTTCTTT
CASSYGDRVTDTEAFF
>TRBD1|TRBJ2-5|TRBV6-2/TRBV6-3|.
TGTGCCAGCAACAGGGGGCGAGCAGAGACCCAGTACTTC
CASNRGRAETQYF
>.|TRBJ2-5|TRBV5-1|many
TGCGCCAGCAGCCCCGGGACGACCCAAGAGACCCAGTACTTC
CASSPGTTQETQYF
>.|TRBJ2-7|TRBV4-3|.
TGCGCCAGCAGCCAGGTTGATTCCTACGAGCAGTACTTC
CASSQVDSYEQYF
>.|TRBJ1-1|TRBV24-1|few
TGTGCCCGAGGTAGGCTCGAGAGAGTTCGAACTGAAGCTTTCTTT
CARGRLERVRTEAFF
>.|TRBJ2-1|TRBV20-1|.
TGCAGTGCTAGAGCCCCCATTCGCAATGAGCAGTTCTTC
CSARAPIRNEQFF
>.|TRBJ2-7|TRBV5-5|.
TGTGCCAGCAGCTTGGCACCGATCTACGAGCAGTACTTC
CASSLAPIYEQYF
>TRBD1|TRBJ2-3|TRBV6-1|.
TGTGCCAGCAGTCCAGACTACTCCGGGACAGGAGATACGCAGTATTTT
CASSPDYSGTGDTQYF